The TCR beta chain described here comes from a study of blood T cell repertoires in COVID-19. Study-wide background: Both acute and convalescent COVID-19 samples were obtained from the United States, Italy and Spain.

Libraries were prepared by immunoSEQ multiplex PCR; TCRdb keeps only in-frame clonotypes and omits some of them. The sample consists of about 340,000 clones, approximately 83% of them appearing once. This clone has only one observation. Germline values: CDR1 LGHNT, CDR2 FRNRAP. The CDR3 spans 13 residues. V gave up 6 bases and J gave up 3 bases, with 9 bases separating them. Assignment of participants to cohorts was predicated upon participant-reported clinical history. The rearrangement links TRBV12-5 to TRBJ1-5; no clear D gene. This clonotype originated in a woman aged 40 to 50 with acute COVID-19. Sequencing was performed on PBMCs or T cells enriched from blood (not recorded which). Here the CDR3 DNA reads TGTGCTAGTGGCCTCGTGGCCAATCAGCCCCAGCATTTT. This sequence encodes CASGLVANQPQHF.